A selection of T cell receptor beta chains follows, all from one sample in a study of blood T cell repertoires in COVID-19. Data came from immunoSEQ multiplex PCR; TCRdb stores just in-frame clones and leaves some out. Altogether about 150,000 clones are present, over 80% being singletons, with the ten largest covering about 6.5%. Sequencing was carried out using peripheral blood. The origin of the receptors is an older man with acute or convalescent COVID-19. CDR3s include the opening cysteine and the closing phenylalanine or tryptophan. A D gene is named only where the DNA matches it firmly. Where a row states a size, it is once, few, many or the class of an expanded clone; other rows omit it.

d_gene	abundance	v_gene	j_gene	CDR3nt	CDR3aa
NA	NA	TRBV5-1	TRBJ1-2	TGCGCCAGCAGCTTGGGACAGAACTATGGCTACACCTTC	CASSLGQNYGYTF
TRBD2	NA	TRBV24-1	TRBJ2-2	TGTGCCACCAGTGATTGGTGGGGGGGACCGAACACCGGGGAGCTGTTTTTT	CATSDWWGGPNTGELFF
NA	NA	TRBV6-1	TRBJ2-2	TGTGCCAGCAGTGAGCAGGCGAACACCGGGGAGCTGTTTTTT	CASSEQANTGELFF
NA	NA	TRBV15	TRBJ2-1	TGTGCCACCAGCAGAGACCCGGGGTTTTACAATGAGCAGTTCTTC	CATSRDPGFYNEQFF
NA	NA	TRBV19	TRBJ1-1	TGTGCCAGTAGTATAGCAGGAAGTTATTCTGAAGCTTTCTTT	CASSIAGSYSEAFF
NA	NA	TRBV5-1	TRBJ2-7	TGCGCCAGCACGTCGGAAGGGCAGGGCGAGCAGTACTTC	CASTSEGQGEQYF
TRBD2	NA	TRBV3-1/TRBV3-2	TRBJ2-5	TGTGCCAGCAGCCGTCGGTCTAGCGGGAGAGAAGAGACCCAGTACTTC	CASSRRSSGREETQYF
NA	once	TRBV5-4	TRBJ2-7	TGTGCCAGCAGCTGGCCGGGGGCCTACGAGCAGTACTTC	CASSWPGAYEQYF
NA	NA	TRBV27	TRBJ1-1	TGTGCCAGCAGTTTAAGAGGGTTCGGCACTGAAGCTTTCTTT	CASSLRGFGTEAFF
NA	NA	TRBV18	TRBJ1-2	TGTGCCAGCTCACCTGGTACGGACTATGGCTACACCTTC	CASSPGTDYGYTF
NA	NA	TRBV15	TRBJ2-6	TGTGCCACCAGCAGAGAAATCCAGGCTGGGGCCAACGTCCTGACTTTC	CATSREIQAGANVLTF
TRBD1	NA	TRBV5-5	TRBJ1-6	TGTGCCAGCAGCTTGGTTGACAGGGAGAAGTTATCACCCCTCCACTTT	CASSLVDREKLSPLHF
TRBD1	NA	TRBV11-2	TRBJ1-3	TGTGCCAGCAGCTTAGACGGGGACAGAGGCAACACCATATATTTT	CASSLDGDRGNTIYF
NA	NA	TRBV7-2	TRBJ1-1	TGTGCCAGCAGCTTAGTGGCAGGGGCGGACACTGAAGCTTTCTTT	CASSLVAGADTEAFF
TRBD2	NA	TRBV4-1	TRBJ2-1	TGCGCCAGCAGCAACCTAGCGGAGAACAATGAGCAGTTCTTC	CASSNLAENNEQFF
NA	NA	TRBV27	TRBJ1-1	TGTGCCAGCAGTTTATTTGGGATCGGGGAAAACACTGAAGCTTTCTTT	CASSLFGIGENTEAFF
TRBD1	NA	TRBV3-1/TRBV3-2	TRBJ1-5	TGTGCCAGCAGCCTAAAGCGTCCGACCGGGACAGGGGGCCAGCAGCCCCAGCATTTT	CASSLKRPTGTGGQQPQHF
TRBD2	NA	TRBV7-8	TRBJ2-7	TGTGCCAGCAGCTCGGGACTAGCGGGGGGAAGACACTACGAGCAGTACTTC	CASSSGLAGGRHYEQYF
TRBD1	NA	TRBV2	TRBJ1-2	TGTGCCAGCAGCGCAACAGGGGGTAACTATGGCTACACCTTC	CASSATGGNYGYTF
TRBD1	NA	TRBV28	TRBJ2-7	TGTGCCAGCAGTCCTCCCTCGGGACAGGTCGACGAGCAGTACTTC	CASSPPSGQVDEQYF
NA	NA	TRBV6-5	TRBJ1-1	TGTGCCAGCAGTTACTCAGGTGAGGCTGAAGCTTTCTTT	CASSYSGEAEAFF
NA	NA	TRBV7-8	TRBJ1-6	TGTGCCAGCAGCCGGGACAATAATTCACCCCTCCACTTT	CASSRDNNSPLHF
TRBD2	NA	TRBV27	TRBJ2-7	TGTGCCAGCAGTAAAGCGGGGTCCTACGAGCAGTACTTC	CASSKAGSYEQYF
TRBD1	NA	TRBV5-5	TRBJ1-6	TGTGCCAGCAGCTTGTTCCCGCCCGTTTTGGGGACAGGGGATAATTCACCCCTCCACTTT	CASSLFPPVLGTGDNSPLHF
TRBD1	NA	TRBV13	TRBJ1-2	TGTGCCAGCAGCCGACGGACGATGGGACAGGGCCATGGCTACACCTTC	CASSRRTMGQGHGYTF
NA	NA	TRBV5-1	TRBJ2-4	TGCGCCAGCAGCTCCTCCCCTAGCTATCGGAACATTCAGTACTTC	CASSSSPSYRNIQYF
NA	NA	TRBV5-1	TRBJ1-1	TGCGCCAGCAGCTTGGATTTTGAGGGCGCCACTGAAGCTTTCTTT	CASSLDFEGATEAFF
TRBD1	NA	TRBV2	TRBJ2-2	TGTGCCAGCACCACGACAGGGGTAACCGGGGAGCTGTTTTTT	CASTTTGVTGELFF
NA	NA	TRBV5-1	TRBJ2-3	TGCGCCAGCAGGGTCGGTGGGGCGATCACAGATACGCAGTATTTT	CASRVGGAITDTQYF
NA	NA	TRBV3-1/TRBV3-2	TRBJ1-6	TGTGCCAGCAGCCAAGATCGCAGGGGTTCGAGTTCACCCCTCCACTTT	CASSQDRRGSSSPLHF
NA	NA	TRBV12-3/TRBV12-4	TRBJ1-3	TGTGCCAGCAGCCCCAGTGGAAACACCATATATTTT	CASSPSGNTIYF
NA	NA	TRBV10-2	TRBJ1-2	TGCGCCAGCAGTGGTCAGGGCCGTGGCTACACCTTC	CASSGQGRGYTF